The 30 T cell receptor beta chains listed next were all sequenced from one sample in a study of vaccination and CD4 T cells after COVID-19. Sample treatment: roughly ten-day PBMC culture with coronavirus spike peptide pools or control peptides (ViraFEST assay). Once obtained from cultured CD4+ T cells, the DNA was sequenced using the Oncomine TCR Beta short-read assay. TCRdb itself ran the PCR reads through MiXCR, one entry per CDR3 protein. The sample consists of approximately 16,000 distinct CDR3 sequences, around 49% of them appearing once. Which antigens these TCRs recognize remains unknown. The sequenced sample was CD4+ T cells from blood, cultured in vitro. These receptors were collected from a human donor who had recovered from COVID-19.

The CDR3 nucleotides read TGTGCCAGTAGTCCGGGCCCAGGGGGCCCTGAAGCTTTCTTT. Its protein is CASSPGPGGPEAFF. The chain has TRBV19 and TRBJ1-1; TRBD1 matches 8 bases. The CDR3 is 14 residues long. Per germline, CDR1 LNHDA and CDR2 SQIVND (reference sequence). Trimming cost V 5 bases and J 6 bases; bases outside gene matches: 8.

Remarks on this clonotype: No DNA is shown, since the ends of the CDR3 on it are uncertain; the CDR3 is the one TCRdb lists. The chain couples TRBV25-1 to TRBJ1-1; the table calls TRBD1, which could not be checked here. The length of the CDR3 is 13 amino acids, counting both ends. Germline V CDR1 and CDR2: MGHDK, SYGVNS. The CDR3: CASLRAGTYEAFF.

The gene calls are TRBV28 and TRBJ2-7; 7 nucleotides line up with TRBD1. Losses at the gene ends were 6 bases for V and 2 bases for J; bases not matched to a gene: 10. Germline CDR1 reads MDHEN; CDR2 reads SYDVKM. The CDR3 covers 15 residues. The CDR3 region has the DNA TGTGCCAGCAGATCTTCCGGGACAGAAACCTACGAGCAGTACTTC. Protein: CASRSSGTETYEQYF.

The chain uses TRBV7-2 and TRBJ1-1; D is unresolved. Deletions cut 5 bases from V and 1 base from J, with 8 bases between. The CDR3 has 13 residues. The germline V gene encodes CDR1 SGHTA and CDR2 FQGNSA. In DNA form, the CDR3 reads TGTGCCAGCAGCCTAATCAGGAACACTGAAGCTTTCTTT. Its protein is CASSLIRNTEAFF.

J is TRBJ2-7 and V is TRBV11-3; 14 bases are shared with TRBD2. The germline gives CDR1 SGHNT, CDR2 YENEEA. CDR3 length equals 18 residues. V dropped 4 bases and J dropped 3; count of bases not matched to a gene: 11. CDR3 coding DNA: TGTGCCAGCAGCTCCCCCCCGGGACTAGCGGGGGCGAACTACGAGCAGTACTTC. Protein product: CASSSPPGLAGANYEQYF.

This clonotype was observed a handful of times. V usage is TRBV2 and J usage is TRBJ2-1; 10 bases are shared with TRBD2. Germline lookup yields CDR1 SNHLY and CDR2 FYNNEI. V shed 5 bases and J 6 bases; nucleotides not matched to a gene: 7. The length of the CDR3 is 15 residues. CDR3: CASSRASGGPNEQFF. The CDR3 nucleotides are TGTGCCAGCAGTAGAGCTAGCGGGGGCCCCAATGAGCAGTTCTTC.

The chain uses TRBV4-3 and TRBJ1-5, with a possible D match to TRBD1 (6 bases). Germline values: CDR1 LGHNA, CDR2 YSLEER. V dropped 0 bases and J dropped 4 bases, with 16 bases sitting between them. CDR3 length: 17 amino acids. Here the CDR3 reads CASSQDYHRANNQPQHF. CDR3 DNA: TGCGCCAGCAGCCAAGATTACCACAGGGCGAATAATCAGCCCCAGCATTTT.

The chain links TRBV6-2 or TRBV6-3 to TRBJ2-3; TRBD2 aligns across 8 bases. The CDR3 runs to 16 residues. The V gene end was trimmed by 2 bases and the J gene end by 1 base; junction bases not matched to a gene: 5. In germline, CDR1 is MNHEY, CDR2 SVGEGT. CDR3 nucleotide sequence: TGTGCCAGCAGTTACGAGTCCGGGGGGGGCACAGATACGCAGTATTTT. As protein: CASSYESGGGTDTQYF.

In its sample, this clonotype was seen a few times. CDR3 region: CASSPGREYGYTF. The CDR3 coding sequence is TGTGCCAGCAGCCCCGGGCGGGAGTATGGCTACACCTTC. The chain joins TRBV7-8 to TRBJ1-2; no firm D call. V lost 5 bases and J 5 bases, leaving 12 bases between the germline ends. The length of the CDR3 is 13 residues. From germline, CDR1 is SGHVS and CDR2 FQNEAQ. The full variable domain, in which reference TRBV7-8 and TRBJ1-2 provide the parts outside the CDR3, is GAGVSQSPRYKVAKRGQDVALRCDPISGHVSLFWYQQALGQGPEFLTYFQNEAQLDKSGLPSDRFFAERPEGSVSTLKIQRTQQEDSAVYLCASSPGREYGYTFGSGTRLTVV.

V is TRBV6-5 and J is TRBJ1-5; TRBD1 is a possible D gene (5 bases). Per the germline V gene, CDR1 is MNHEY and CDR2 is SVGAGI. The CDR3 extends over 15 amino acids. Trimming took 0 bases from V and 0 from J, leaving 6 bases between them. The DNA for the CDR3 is TGTGCCAGCAGTTACTCAGGGGTTAGCAATCAGCCCCAGCATTTT. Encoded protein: CASSYSGVSNQPQHF.

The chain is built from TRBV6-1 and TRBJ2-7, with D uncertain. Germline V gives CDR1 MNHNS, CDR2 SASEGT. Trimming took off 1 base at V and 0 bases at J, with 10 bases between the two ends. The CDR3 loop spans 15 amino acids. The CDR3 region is CASSEDTSSSYEQYF. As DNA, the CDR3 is TGTGCCAGCAGTGAAGACACGTCGAGCTCCTACGAGCAGTACTTC.

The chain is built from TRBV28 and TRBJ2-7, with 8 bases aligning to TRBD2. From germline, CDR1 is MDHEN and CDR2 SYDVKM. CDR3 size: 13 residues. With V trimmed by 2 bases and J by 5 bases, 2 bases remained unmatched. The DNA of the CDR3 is TGTGCCAGCAGTTTAAAGCGGGAGAACGAGCAGTACTTC. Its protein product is CASSLKRENEQYF. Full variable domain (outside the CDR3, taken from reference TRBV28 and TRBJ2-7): DVKVTQSSRYLVKRTGEKVFLECVQDMDHENMFWYRQDPGLGLRLIYFSYDVKMKEKGDIPEGYSVSREKKERFSLILESASTNQTSMYLCASSLKRENEQYFGPGTRLTVT.

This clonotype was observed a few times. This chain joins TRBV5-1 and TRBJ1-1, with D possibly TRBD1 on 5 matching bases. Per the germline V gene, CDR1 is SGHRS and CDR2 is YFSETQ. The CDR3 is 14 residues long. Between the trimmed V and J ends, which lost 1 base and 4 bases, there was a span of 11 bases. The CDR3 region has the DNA TGCGCCAGCAGCTTGAATAATGGGGGCACTGAAGCTTTCTTT. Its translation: CASSLNNGGTEAFF. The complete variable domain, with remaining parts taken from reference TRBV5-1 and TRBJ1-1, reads KAGVTQTPRYLIKTRGQQVTLSCSPISGHRSVSWYQQTPGQGLQFLFEYFSETQRNKGNFPGRFSGRQFSNSRSEMNVSTLELGDSALYLCASSLNNGGTEAFFGQGTRLTVV.

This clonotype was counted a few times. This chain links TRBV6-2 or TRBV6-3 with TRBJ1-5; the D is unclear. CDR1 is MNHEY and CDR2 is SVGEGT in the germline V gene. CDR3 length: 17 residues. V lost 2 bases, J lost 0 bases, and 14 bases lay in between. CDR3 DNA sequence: TGTGCCAGCAGTTACGTCGGTGGCCCCTATAGCAATCAGCCCCAGCATTTT. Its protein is CASSYVGGPYSNQPQHF.

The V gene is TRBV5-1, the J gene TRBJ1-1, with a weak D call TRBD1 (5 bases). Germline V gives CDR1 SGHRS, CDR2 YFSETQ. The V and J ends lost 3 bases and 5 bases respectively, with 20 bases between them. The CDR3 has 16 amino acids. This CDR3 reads CASSSPSVGVGTEAFF. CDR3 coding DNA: TGCGCCAGCAGCTCGCCCAGTGTGGGGGTAGGGACTGAAGCTTTCTTT. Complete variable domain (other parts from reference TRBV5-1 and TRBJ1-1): KAGVTQTPRYLIKTRGQQVTLSCSPISGHRSVSWYQQTPGQGLQFLFEYFSETQRNKGNFPGRFSGRQFSNSRSEMNVSTLELGDSALYLCASSSPSVGVGTEAFFGQGTRLTVV.

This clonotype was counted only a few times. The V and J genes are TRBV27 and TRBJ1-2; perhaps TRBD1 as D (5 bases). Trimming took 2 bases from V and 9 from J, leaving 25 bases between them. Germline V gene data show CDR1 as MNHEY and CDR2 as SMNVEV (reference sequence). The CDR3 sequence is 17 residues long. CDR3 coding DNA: TGTGCCAGCAGTTTAAGGACACCGCGGGACCCTTCCGTAAGCTACACCTTC. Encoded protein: CASSLRTPRDPSVSYTF.

The CDR3 sequence is CSARGTSGSNEQFF. DNA of the CDR3: TGCAGTGCTAGAGGAACTAGCGGTTCCAATGAGCAGTTCTTC. The chain joins TRBV20-1 to TRBJ2-1, with 8 bases aligning to TRBD2. Trimming at V came to 1 base and at J to 6 bases, leaving 5 bases not matched to a gene. The germline gives CDR1 DFQATT, CDR2 SNEGSKA (reference sequence). This CDR3 is built from 14 residues.

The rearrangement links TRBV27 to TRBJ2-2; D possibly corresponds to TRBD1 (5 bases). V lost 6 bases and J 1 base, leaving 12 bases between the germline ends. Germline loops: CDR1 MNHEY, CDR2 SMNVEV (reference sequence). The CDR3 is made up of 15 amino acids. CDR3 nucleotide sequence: TGTGCCAGCAGGGATCTTGGACAGAACACCGGGGAGCTGTTTTTT. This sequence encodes CASRDLGQNTGELFF.

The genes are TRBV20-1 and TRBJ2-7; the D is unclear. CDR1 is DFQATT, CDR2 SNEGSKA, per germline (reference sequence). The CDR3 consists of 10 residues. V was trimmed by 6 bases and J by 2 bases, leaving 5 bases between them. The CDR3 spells CSALPYEQYF. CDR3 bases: TGCAGTGCCCTTCCCTACGAGCAGTACTTC.

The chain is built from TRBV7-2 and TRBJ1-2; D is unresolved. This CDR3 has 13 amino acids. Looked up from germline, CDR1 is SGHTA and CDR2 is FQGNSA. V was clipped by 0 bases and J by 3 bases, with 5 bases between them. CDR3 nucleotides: TGTGCCAGCAGCTTAGCGTCGGACTATGGCTACACCTTC. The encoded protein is CASSLASDYGYTF.

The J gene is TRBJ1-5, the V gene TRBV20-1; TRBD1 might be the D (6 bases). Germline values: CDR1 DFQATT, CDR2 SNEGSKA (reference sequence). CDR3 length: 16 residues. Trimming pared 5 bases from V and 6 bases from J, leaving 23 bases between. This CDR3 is CSAEDRRKHGGQPQHF. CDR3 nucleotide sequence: TGCAGTGCTGAAGACAGGCGCAAGCATGGGGGTCAGCCCCAGCATTTT.

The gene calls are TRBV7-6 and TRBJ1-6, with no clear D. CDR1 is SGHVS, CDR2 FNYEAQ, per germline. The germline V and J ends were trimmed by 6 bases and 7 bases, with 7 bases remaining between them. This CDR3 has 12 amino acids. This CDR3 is CASSTVNSPLHF. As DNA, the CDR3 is TGTGCCAGCAGTACGGTGAATTCACCCCTCCACTTT.

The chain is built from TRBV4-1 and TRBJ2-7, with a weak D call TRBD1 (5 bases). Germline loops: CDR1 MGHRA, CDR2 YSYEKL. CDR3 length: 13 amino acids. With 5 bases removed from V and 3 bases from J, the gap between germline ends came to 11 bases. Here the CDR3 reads CASSLTDNYEQYF. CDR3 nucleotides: TGCGCCAGCAGCTTAACGGACAACTACGAGCAGTACTTC.

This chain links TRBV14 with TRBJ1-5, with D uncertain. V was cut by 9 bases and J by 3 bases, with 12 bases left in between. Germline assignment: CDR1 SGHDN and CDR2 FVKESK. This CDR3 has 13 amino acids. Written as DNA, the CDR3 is TGTGCCAGGACTCGAGGGATCAATCAGCCCCAGCATTTT. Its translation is CARTRGINQPQHF.

In nucleotides, the CDR3 is TGTGCCAGCAGCTCAAACAGGGGGCCCCAGCATTTT. This sequence encodes CASSSNRGPQHF. This chain joins TRBV7-2 and TRBJ1-5, with TRBD1 identical over 7 bases. Germline V gene lookup returns CDR1 SGHTA and CDR2 FQGNSA. This CDR3 comprises 12 residues. V shed 4 bases and J 9 bases; nucleotides not matched to a gene: 3.

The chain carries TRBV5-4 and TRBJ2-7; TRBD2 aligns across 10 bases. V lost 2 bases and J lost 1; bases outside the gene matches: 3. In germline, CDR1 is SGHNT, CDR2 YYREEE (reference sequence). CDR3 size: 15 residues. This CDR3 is CASSFTLAGSYEQYF. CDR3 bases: TGTGCCAGCAGCTTTACACTAGCGGGATCCTACGAGCAGTACTTC.

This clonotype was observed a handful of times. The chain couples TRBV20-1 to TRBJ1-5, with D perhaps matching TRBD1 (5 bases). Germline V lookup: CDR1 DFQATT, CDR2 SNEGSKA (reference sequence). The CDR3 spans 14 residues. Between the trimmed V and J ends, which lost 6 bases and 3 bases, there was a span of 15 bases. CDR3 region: CSAPPDSSNQPQHF. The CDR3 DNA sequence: TGCAGTGCACCGCCTGACAGCTCCAATCAGCCCCAGCATTTT.

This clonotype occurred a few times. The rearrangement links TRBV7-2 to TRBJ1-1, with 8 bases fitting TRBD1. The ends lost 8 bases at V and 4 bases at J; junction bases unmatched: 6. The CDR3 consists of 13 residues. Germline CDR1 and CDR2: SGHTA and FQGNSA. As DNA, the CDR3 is TGTGCCAGCTCGGACAGGGTCGCCACTGAAGCTTTCTTT. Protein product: CASSDRVATEAFF. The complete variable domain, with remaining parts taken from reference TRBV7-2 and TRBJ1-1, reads GAGVSQSPSNKVTEKGKDVELRCDPISGHTALYWYRQSLGQGLEFLIYFQGNSAPDKSGLPSDRFSAERTGGSVSTLTIQRTQQEDSAVYLCASSDRVATEAFFGQGTRLTVV.

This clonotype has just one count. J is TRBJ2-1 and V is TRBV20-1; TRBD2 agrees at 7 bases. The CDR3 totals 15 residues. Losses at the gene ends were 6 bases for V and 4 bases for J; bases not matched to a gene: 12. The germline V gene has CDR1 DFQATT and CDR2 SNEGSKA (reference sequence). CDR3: CSARGGLVRYNEQFF. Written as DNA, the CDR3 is TGCAGTGCCCGAGGTGGACTAGTCCGATACAATGAGCAGTTCTTC.

CDR3: CASSANRDTQYF. DNA of the CDR3: TGCGCCAGCAGCGCCAACAGAGATACGCAGTATTTT. The V gene is TRBV5-1, the J gene TRBJ2-3; D call uncertain. Deletions cut 4 bases from V and 5 bases from J, with 8 bases between. CDR3 length: 12 amino acids. From germline, CDR1 is SGHRS and CDR2 YFSETQ.